The rows below give T cell receptor beta chains drawn from one sample of a study of graft-versus-host responses after intestinal transplantation. The protocol was immunoSEQ multiplex PCR, while the TCRdb copy is restricted to in-frame clones and leaves out a portion. The sample gives roughly 80,000 clones, about 90% of which show up once; roughly 0.66% is in the top ten. This specimen was PBMCs, taken 98 days after intestinal transplantation. The receptors shown here come from a human patient who received an intestinal transplant, so some T cells may come from the graft donor. Both conserved end residues are part of each CDR3. The D gene is left open where the match is weak. Clone sizes are given selectively: once, few, many, or a class where the clone is expanded.

j_gene | d_gene | v_gene | abundance | CDR3aa | CDR3nt
TRBJ1-1 | TRBD1 | TRBV6-5 | NA | CASSYPGQGNTEAFF | TGTGCCAGCAGTTACCCGGGACAGGGAAACACTGAAGCTTTCTTT
TRBJ2-7 | NA | TRBV4-1 | NA | CASSQDPRASYEQYF | TGCGCCAGCAGCCAGGATCCCAGGGCGTCCTACGAGCAGTACTTC
TRBJ2-3 | NA | TRBV11-2 | NA | CASSPRLEWASTDTQYF | TGTGCCAGCAGCCCGAGACTAGAATGGGCTAGCACAGATACGCAGTATTTT
TRBJ1-1 | NA | TRBV6-1 | NA | CASGGANTEAFF | TGTGCCAGCGGAGGGGCGAACACTGAAGCTTTCTTT
TRBJ1-5 | NA | TRBV4-1 | NA | CASSHPRSGTANSNQPQHF | TGCGCCAGCAGCCATCCCCGTTCGGGGACGGCAAATAGCAATCAGCCCCAGCATTTT
TRBJ2-7 | NA | TRBV2 | NA | CASSGTFYEQYF | TGTGCCAGCAGTGGGACTTTTTACGAGCAGTACTTC
TRBJ2-1 | TRBD1 | TRBV9 | NA | CASSVEGDSHYNEQFF | TGTGCCAGCAGCGTAGAGGGGGACAGCCACTACAATGAGCAGTTCTTC
TRBJ1-5 | NA | TRBV5-5 | NA | CASSLEQGNQPQHF | TGTGCCAGCAGCTTGGAACAGGGCAATCAGCCCCAGCATTTT
TRBJ2-7 | TRBD1 | TRBV18 | NA | CASSPQDRLGEQYF | TGTGCCAGCTCACCGCAGGACAGGTTGGGGGAGCAGTACTTC
TRBJ1-2 | TRBD1 | TRBV7-2 | NA | CASSWDRGYGYTF | TGTGCCAGCAGCTGGGACAGGGGCTATGGCTACACCTTC
TRBJ2-7 | NA | TRBV4-2 | NA | CASSQGERAAYEQYF | TGTGCCAGCAGCCAAGGTGAGCGGGCCGCCTACGAGCAGTACTTC
TRBJ2-5 | NA | TRBV5-1 | NA | CASRLKETQYF | TGCGCCAGCCGCCTTAAAGAGACCCAGTACTTC
TRBJ2-1 | TRBD2 | TRBV30 | NA | CAWSVEGREVYNEQFF | TGTGCCTGGAGTGTAGAGGGGCGGGAGGTCTACAATGAGCAGTTCTTC
TRBJ2-7 | NA | TRBV7-9 | few | CASSISTGYGEQYF | TGTGCCAGCAGTATCTCTACAGGGTATGGCGAGCAGTACTTC
TRBJ2-5 | NA | TRBV6-1 | NA | CASSEGLARGETQYF | TGTGCCAGCAGTGAAGGTCTGGCACGGGGGGAGACCCAGTACTTC
TRBJ2-7 | TRBD1 | TRBV7-2 | NA | CASSLDGRGYEQYF | TGTGCCAGCAGCTTAGACGGCAGGGGGTACGAGCAGTACTTC
TRBJ2-4 | TRBD2 | TRBV5-1 | NA | CASSPTSKAGGKNIQYF | TGCGCCAGCAGCCCCACCTCTAAAGCGGGAGGTAAAAACATTCAGTACTTC